The entry that follows covers one TCR beta chain sequence. Trimming left V 8 bases short and J 12 bases short, with 17 bases between. This CDR3 is 11 amino acids long. Germline CDR1 reads DFQATT; CDR2 reads SNEGSKA (reference sequence). The sample is drawn from a study of T cells in tumors after PD-1 blockade. About the study: Either cemiplimab 350 mg every 2 weeks or pembrolizumab 200 mg every 3 weeks was given. Blood samples averaged roughly 120,000 templates (range 24,679-257,772) and 36,000 or so unique clonotypes.

The assay was immunoSEQ multiplex PCR, and TCRdb's table has in-frame clones only and misses some. The data contain roughly 50,000 clones, 75% to 80% of them singletons. V and J are TRBV20-1 and TRBJ2-4, with TRBD2 as a possible D gene (6 bases). The receptor's source is a human donor with basal cell carcinoma. Source: PBMCs, taken before anti-PD-1 treatment. CDR3 region: CSTGPAGSQYF. The CDR3, as DNA: TGCAGTACGGGACCAGCGGGTAGTCAGTACTTC.